The rows below give T cell receptor beta chains drawn from one sample of a study of blood T cells in healthy people across ages. TCRdb called the 5' RACE reads again in MiXCR, with one record for every CDR3 protein. The sample lists over 1,500,000 distinct CDR3 sequences, just under 50% occurring once. The sequencing input was blood. These TCRs come from a woman aged 35 to 49 in good health. CDR3s include the opening cysteine and the closing phenylalanine or tryptophan. The order of the fields is D gene, J gene, V gene, clone size, CDR3 DNA, CDR3 protein. The D gene is left open where the match is weak. Expanded clones get a size class; other rows say once, few or many, or leave the size out.

>NA|TRBJ1-2|TRBV2|NA
TGTGCCAGCCTCCGGGACCTAGGGAATGGCTACACCTTC
CASLRDLGNGYTF
>NA|TRBJ1-4|TRBV6-6|once
TGTGCCAGCAGTTACTCGATGGCAGCGGAAAAACTGTTTTTT
CASSYSMAAEKLFF
>TRBD1|TRBJ2-1|TRBV7-3|NA
TGTGCCAGCAGCCCCCCCGGGACAGGGGGCTACAATGAGCAGTTCTTC
CASSPPGTGGYNEQFF
>TRBD1|TRBJ2-7|TRBV5-1|many
TGCGCCAGCAGCTTGGCAGGGGGTGTCTACGAGCAGTACTTC
CASSLAGGVYEQYF
>NA|TRBJ2-7|TRBV6-5|NA
TGTGCCAGCTGGGGCAGCCCGACCTACGAGCAGTACTTC
CASWGSPTYEQYF
>TRBD1|TRBJ1-6|TRBV4-2|NA
TGTGCCAGCAGCCAAGATGACAGGGAGGCCGAAAATTCACCCCTCCACTTT
CASSQDDREAENSPLHF
>TRBD2|TRBJ2-7|TRBV5-1|few
TGCGCCAGCAGCCCTGTTGGACTAGCGGGGGGCGCCTCCTACGAGCAGTACTTC
CASSPVGLAGGASYEQYF
>NA|TRBJ2-3|TRBV18|NA
TGTGCCAGCCTGACTCCTAGCACAGATACGCAGTATTTT
CASLTPSTDTQYF
>TRBD1|TRBJ2-5|TRBV7-2|few
TGTGCCAGCAGCTTAAGAGGCAGGGGGCTAGGGGAGACCCAGTACTTC
CASSLRGRGLGETQYF
>NA|TRBJ1-2|TRBV6-5|NA
TGTGCCAGCAGTTACTCCGATACGGGGTATGGCTACACCTTC
CASSYSDTGYGYTF
>NA|TRBJ2-5|TRBV2|NA
TGTGCCAGCCTCCCACGGGGCGGGGATGACCAAGAGACCCAGTACTTC
CASLPRGGDDQETQYF
>NA|TRBJ1-6|TRBV4-1|NA
TGCGCCAGCAGCCAAGGCCCGGGGGGCGCGTATTCACCCCTCCACTTT
CASSQGPGGAYSPLHF
>NA|TRBJ2-3|TRBV6-5|NA
TGTGCCAGCAGTTACTCGCATGGCCTCACAGATACGCAGTATTTT
CASSYSHGLTDTQYF
>NA|TRBJ1-5|TRBV7-2|NA
TGTGCCAGCAGCTTAGATGGAGTGGTGATGAGGCCCCAGCATTTT
CASSLDGVVMRPQHF
>TRBD1|TRBJ2-1|TRBV2|few
TGTGCCAGCAGTATAGATGGGACAGGGGTTTACAATGAGCAGTTCTTC
CASSIDGTGVYNEQFF
>TRBD1|TRBJ1-2|TRBV4-3|NA
TGCGCCAGCAGTTCTGACAGGGGAGGGTTCTATGGCTACACCTTC
CASSSDRGGFYGYTF
>TRBD1|TRBJ1-2|TRBV6-6|NA
TGTGCCAATCAGCCACAGGGGGCGCGTGGCTACACCTTC
CANQPQGARGYTF
>NA|TRBJ2-1|TRBV15|NA
TGTGCCACCAGCTACGTTGAGGATGTGGGTGAGCAGTTCTTC
CATSYVEDVGEQFF